A single TCR beta chain is shown here with its context. The target antigen is unknown. This record comes from a study of radiotherapy plus CTLA-4 blockade in lung cancer. V lost 5 bases and J 6 bases, leaving 14 bases between the germline ends. CDR3 length equals 14 residues. CDR1 and CDR2 from the germline V gene are LGHNT and FRNRAP. Measured with immunoSEQ multiplex PCR; TCRdb has only the in-frame clones, and not every one. The sample lists 49,000 or so clones; less than 85% were seen once. General observations from the study: Strongest reported response predictors: early blood clone changes and post-radiation interferon-beta.

The sample was peripheral blood, taken from a patient treated with radiotherapy plus ipilimumab. The source is a human donor with non-small cell lung cancer who had stable disease on radiotherapy plus ipilimumab. The J gene is TRBJ2-1, the V gene TRBV12-5, with D perhaps TRBD1 (6 bases). The CDR3 spells CASGAPPRGNEQFF. The CDR3 region has the DNA TGTGCTAGTGGTGCACCACCCAGGGGCAATGAGCAGTTCTTC.